This T cell receptor (beta chain) was observed in a study of blood T cells in healthy people across ages. A second about 6 to 12 cycle PCR used barcoded and J-beta primers. Via MiXCR, TCRdb re-called the 5' RACE reads, giving one row per CDR3 protein. The sample yields hundreds of thousands of distinct CDR3 sequences, 25% to 35% seen once. CDR1 is LNHNV, CDR2 YYDKDF, per germline (reference sequence). The CDR3 totals 14 residues. Material: blood. The gene calls are TRBV15 and TRBJ2-4; D may be TRBD1 or TRBD2 (5 bases each). The J call is uncertain, as TRBJ2-7 better fits the DNA end. The clonotype was recovered from a woman aged 80 or over in good health. The CDR3 here is CATSRGTDAYEQYF. In DNA form, the CDR3 reads TGTGCCACCAGCAGGGGGACGGATGCCTACGAGCAGTACTTC.